These 26 T cell receptor beta chains originate from one sample sequenced in a study of control samples from healthy donors and cancer patients. Repertoires were generated with immunoSEQ multiplex PCR, while TCRdb's copy carries only in-frame clones and drops some. The sample carries 70,000 to 75,000 clones, about 90% recorded once. The material sequenced was PBMCs. The receptors here all came from a man aged 55-75 years with lung cancer.

The sample holds one count of this clone. CDR3 DNA sequence: TGTGCCAGCAGCCCTTGGGGCCCGGGGGAAAAACTGTTTTTT. This sequence encodes CASSPWGPGEKLFF. J is TRBJ1-4 and V is TRBV11-2; D perhaps matches TRBD1 (5 bases). V was trimmed by 5 bases and J by 8 bases, leaving 15 bases between them. Germline CDR1 is SGHAT and CDR2 is FQNNGV. The CDR3 extends over 14 amino acids.

CDR3 loop: CSAGKGETQYF. CDR3 nucleotide sequence: TGCAGTGCTGGAAAGGGGGAGACCCAGTACTTC. The V and J genes are TRBV20-1 and TRBJ2-5; the D gene is possibly TRBD1 (5 bases). CDR3 size: 11 residues. CDR1 DFQATT and CDR2 SNEGSKA come from the germline V gene (reference sequence). Trimming pared 5 bases from V and 5 bases from J, leaving 9 bases between.

In this sample, this clone turned up many times. The CDR3 DNA follows: TGTGCCAGCAGTCGACAGGCCTATGGCTACACCTTC. Translating gives CASSRQAYGYTF. The V and J genes are TRBV12-3 or TRBV12-4 and TRBJ1-2; D might be TRBD1 (6 bases). The V gene lost 5 bases and the J gene lost 4 bases, with 8 bases spanning the gap. The CDR3 covers 12 residues.

The chain joins TRBV5-1 to TRBJ1-1; D call uncertain. The ends were cut back, 1 base at V and 1 base at J, with 8 bases in the middle. Per germline, CDR1 SGHRS and CDR2 YFSETQ. CDR3 size: 14 residues. CDR3 protein: CASSLSGWNTEAFF. As DNA, the CDR3 is TGCGCCAGCAGCTTGAGTGGGTGGAACACTGAAGCTTTCTTT.

The V call is TRBV7-3, the J call TRBJ2-2, with a possible D match to TRBD2 (6 bases). The CDR3 length is 15 residues. Germline CDR1 is SGHTA and CDR2 is FQGTGA. Trimming cost V 2 bases and J 0 bases, with 7 bases left between them. CDR3 loop: CASSLGTPNTGELFF. CDR3 DNA: TGTGCCAGCAGCTTAGGGACTCCGAACACCGGGGAGCTGTTTTTT. The entire variable domain, with the rest obtained from reference TRBV7-3 and TRBJ2-2, is as follows: GAGVSQTPSNKVTEKGKYVELRCDPISGHTALYWYRQSLGQGPEFLIYFQGTGAADDSGLPNDRFFAVRPEGSVSTLKIQRTERGDSAVYLCASSLGTPNTGELFFGEGSRLTVL.

The rearrangement joins TRBV6-6 to TRBJ1-1, with D perhaps matching TRBD1 (5 bases). The germline CDR1 and CDR2 sequences are MNHNY and SVGAGI (reference sequence). V lost 5 bases to trimming and J lost 1 base, with 8 bases between them. The CDR3 runs to 13 residues. The CDR3 loop reads CASSITGNTEAFF. In DNA, the CDR3 is TGTGCCAGCAGTATAACAGGGAACACTGAAGCTTTCTTT.

The rearrangement joins TRBV6-5 to TRBJ1-1, with no clear D. Deletions cut 6 bases from V and 2 bases from J, with 13 bases between. This CDR3 contains 14 residues. CDR1 MNHEY and CDR2 SVGAGI come from the germline V gene. CDR3 amino acids: CASRLEGGNTEAFF. The CDR3 DNA sequence: TGTGCCAGCAGGCTAGAGGGTGGAAACACTGAAGCTTTCTTT.

The chain joins TRBV24-1 to TRBJ2-2, with D maybe TRBD2 (5 bases). In germline, CDR1 is KGHDR, CDR2 SFDVKD. The CDR3 totals 16 residues. V lost 2 bases and J 4 bases, leaving 13 bases between the germline ends. CDR3 protein: CATSDSQRASTGELFF. The CDR3 DNA follows: TGTGCCACCAGTGATTCCCAGAGGGCGAGCACCGGGGAGCTGTTTTTT.

This clone was recorded only once. The chain joins TRBV3-1 (or the pseudogene TRBV3-2) to TRBJ2-7; no clear D. Deletions cut 6 bases from V and 3 bases from J, with 18 bases between. The CDR3 has 15 amino acids. The V gene's germline CDR1 is LGHDT and CDR2 YNNKEL (reference sequence). CDR3 nucleotide sequence: TGTGCCAGCAGTTTAAGTGCTAGGGAACACTACGAGCAGTACTTC. Protein product: CASSLSAREHYEQYF.

The rearrangement links TRBV11-2 to TRBJ1-2; tentatively, D is TRBD1 (5 bases). This CDR3 is built from 14 residues. V was pared by 6 bases and J by 4 bases, with 15 bases between. CDR1 is SGHAT, CDR2 FQNNGV, per germline. The CDR3 region has the DNA TGTGCCAGCAGGCGTACAGGAGAAACCTATGGCTACACCTTC. Protein: CASRRTGETYGYTF. Combining the CDR3 with reference TRBV11-2 and TRBJ1-2 gives the whole variable domain EAGVAQSPRYKIIEKRQSVAFWCNPISGHATLYWYQQILGQGPKLLIQFQNNGVVDDSQLPKDRFSAERLKGVDSTLKIQPAKLEDSAVYLCASRRTGETYGYTFGSGTRLTVV.

V is TRBV2 and J is TRBJ1-4; weak D call: TRBD1 (6 bases). Germline V gene lookup returns CDR1 SNHLY and CDR2 FYNNEI. This CDR3 is built from 12 residues. V was shortened by 6 bases and J by 6 bases, with 8 bases between the two germline ends. The DNA of the CDR3 is TGTGCCAGCAGACAGGGAGATGAAAAACTGTTTTTT. Amino acid sequence: CASRQGDEKLFF.

This clone was observed many times. This chain links TRBV21-1 with TRBJ1-2; TRBD1 reflects the table's D call only, with no check against the DNA. TRBV21-1 is described as a pseudogene. This CDR3 is 14 amino acids long. The CDR3 reads CASSYGTGGYGYTF. The CDR3 DNA reads as TGTGCCTCTTCTTACGGGACAGGGGGCTATGGCTACACCTTC.

The chain carries TRBV2 and TRBJ1-3; D may be TRBD1 (6 bases). The CDR3 is 17 amino acids. Trimming cost V 2 bases and J 4 bases, with 18 bases left between them. Germline assignment: CDR1 SNHLY and CDR2 FYNNEI. Here the CDR3 DNA reads TGTGCCAGCAGTGAACGTACGGGGGCCATGGGGGGAAACACCATATATTTT. As protein: CASSERTGAMGGNTIYF.

This clone was detected a few times. V is TRBV27 and J is TRBJ1-5, with 7 bases lining up with TRBD1. The V gene's germline CDR1 is MNHEY and CDR2 SMNVEV (reference sequence). The CDR3 is 14 residues long. V was pared by 5 bases and J by 2 bases, with 3 bases of the junction left unmatched. The DNA for the CDR3 is TGTGCCAGCAGTGCAGGGGGTGGCAATCAGCCCCAGCATTTT. Residues: CASSAGGGNQPQHF.

The chain has TRBV30 and TRBJ2-7; TRBD2 aligns across 11 bases. V lost 8 bases to trimming and J lost 5 bases; unmatched junction nucleotides: 8. Germline-derived CDR1 and CDR2 are GTSNPN and SVGIG (reference sequence). CDR3 length: 13 residues. CDR3 in DNA: TGTGCCCTTAGCGGGGGGGCTGGGCACGAGCAGTACTTC. Encoded protein: CALSGGAGHEQYF. Based on the CDR3 plus reference TRBV30 and TRBJ2-7, the full variable domain is SQTIHQWPATLVQPVGSPLSLECTVEGTSNPNLYWYRQAAGRGLQLLFYSVGIGQISSEVPQNLSASRPQDRQFILSSKKLLLSDSGFYLCALSGGAGHEQYFGPGTRLTVT.

This clone has just a few counts. The chain has TRBV10-1 and TRBJ2-2; tentatively, D is TRBD2 (5 bases). This CDR3 comprises 14 residues. Germline loops: CDR1 WNHNN, CDR2 SYGVQD (reference sequence). Trimming shortened V by 7 bases and J by 1 base, and 10 bases separated the two germline ends. The CDR3 spells CASKARENTGELFF. Written as DNA, the CDR3 is TGCGCCAGCAAGGCACGGGAGAACACCGGGGAGCTGTTTTTT.

V is TRBV7-2 and J is TRBJ2-7; no clear D gene. V lost 1 base to trimming and J lost 11 bases, with 9 bases between them. This CDR3 contains 11 residues. From germline, CDR1 is SGHTA and CDR2 FQGNSA. The CDR3 protein is CASSLGSMEYF. In DNA, the CDR3 is TGTGCCAGCAGCTTAGGATCCATGGAGTACTTC.

This clone was observed a single time. The J gene is TRBJ1-2, the V gene TRBV2; D unclear. Per the germline V gene, CDR1 is SNHLY and CDR2 is FYNNEI. V was shortened by 3 bases and J by 3 bases, with 17 bases between the two germline ends. This CDR3 spans 16 amino acids. The CDR3, as DNA: TGTGCCAGCAGTGATACGGTCGATGCGCTGTACTATGGCTACACCTTC. Translating gives CASSDTVDALYYGYTF.

The chain joins TRBV18 to TRBJ1-3, with 8 bases matching TRBD1. Germline CDR1 is KGHSH and CDR2 is LQKENI. The CDR3 loop spans 17 amino acids. V trimming: 0 bases; J trimming: 2 bases; junction bases outside the gene matches: 6. The CDR3 nucleotides are TGTGCCAGCTCACCACCCCAGGGGGCTGTTACTGGAAACACCATATATTTT. Translated: CASSPPQGAVTGNTIYF.

V and J are TRBV5-1 and TRBJ2-3; 7 bases line up with TRBD2. Germline CDR1 reads SGHRS; CDR2 reads YFSETQ. Trimming at V came to 4 bases and at J to 4 bases, leaving 3 bases not matched to a gene. The CDR3 runs 13 residues. In DNA, the CDR3 is TGCGCCAGCAGCGAAGGACTAGCAGATACGCAGTATTTT. This codes for CASSEGLADTQYF. Supplemented by reference TRBV5-1 and TRBJ2-3, the full variable domain reads KAGVTQTPRYLIKTRGQQVTLSCSPISGHRSVSWYQQTPGQGLQFLFEYFSETQRNKGNFPGRFSGRQFSNSRSEMNVSTLELGDSALYLCASSEGLADTQYFGPGTRLTVL.

The chain carries TRBV13 and TRBJ1-3; D might be TRBD1 (5 bases). CDR3 length: 15 residues. CDR1 is PRHDT, CDR2 FYEKMQ, per germline (reference sequence). V was clipped by 3 bases and J by 0 bases, with 9 bases between them. The DNA for the CDR3 is TGTGCCAGCAGCTTTGGGGGGTTCTCTGGAAACACCATATATTTT. Amino acids: CASSFGGFSGNTIYF.

This rearrangement joins TRBV3-1 (or the pseudogene TRBV3-2) to TRBJ2-5; 7 bases align to TRBD1. This CDR3 contains 14 residues. Germline CDR1 is LGHDT and CDR2 is YNNKEL (reference sequence). The V and J ends lost 2 bases and 5 bases, in that order; junction bases with no gene match: 5. CDR3: CASSQKGAGETQYF. The CDR3 DNA sequence: TGTGCCAGCAGCCAAAAGGGGGCAGGGGAGACCCAGTACTTC.

V gene TRBV12-3 or TRBV12-4 combines with J gene TRBJ1-2; a weak D match, TRBD1 (6 bases). Between the trimmed V and J ends, which lost 8 bases and 8 bases, there was a span of 15 bases. The CDR3 is 12 residues long. In nucleotides, the CDR3 is TGTGCCAGCGGACAGAGAATGTGGGGCTACACCTTC. Protein: CASGQRMWGYTF.

The chain employs TRBV29-1 and TRBJ1-4; possibly TRBD1 for D (5 bases). Germline CDR1 reads SQVTM; CDR2 reads ANQGSEA. The V end lost 4 bases, the J end lost 4 bases, and 13 bases lay between the germline ends. The CDR3 totals 14 residues. The CDR3 nucleotides read TGCAGCGTTGCAGAGGGGACGGGTAATGAAAAACTGTTTTTT. Its translation: CSVAEGTGNEKLFF.

V and J are TRBV7-9 and TRBJ1-2, with unresolved D. Germline V gene data show CDR1 as SEHNR and CDR2 as FQNEAQ (reference sequence). The V end lost 3 bases, the J end lost 7 bases, and 12 bases lay between the germline ends. The CDR3 has 13 residues. The CDR3 region is CASSLFQETGYTF. Here the CDR3 DNA reads TGTGCCAGCAGCTTGTTTCAAGAGACTGGCTACACCTTC. Full variable domain (remainder filled in from reference TRBV7-9 and TRBJ1-2): DTGVSQNPRHKITKRGQNVTFRCDPISEHNRLYWYRQTLGQGPEFLTYFQNEAQLEKSRLLSDRFSAERPKGSFSTLEIQRTEQGDSAMYLCASSLFQETGYTFGSGTRLTVV.

This rearrangement joins TRBV30 to TRBJ2-7; 7 nucleotides match TRBD1. This CDR3 comprises 13 residues. Germline trimming cut 4 bases from V and 3 bases from J; bases unmatched to any gene: 6. The V gene's germline CDR1 is GTSNPN and CDR2 SVGIG (reference sequence). CDR3 sequence (DNA): TGTGCCTGGAACCGAGCAGGGGGCTACGAGCAGTACGTC. It yields the protein CAWNRAGGYEQYV.